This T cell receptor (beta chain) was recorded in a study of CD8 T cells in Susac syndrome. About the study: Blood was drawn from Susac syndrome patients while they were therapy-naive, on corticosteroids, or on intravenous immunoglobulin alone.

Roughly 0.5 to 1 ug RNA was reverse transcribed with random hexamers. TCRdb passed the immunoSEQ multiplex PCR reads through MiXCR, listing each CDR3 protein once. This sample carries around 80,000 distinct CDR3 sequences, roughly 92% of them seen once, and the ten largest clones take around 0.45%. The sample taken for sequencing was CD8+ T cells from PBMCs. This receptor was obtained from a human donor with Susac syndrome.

This CDR3 is CASSFGGGQGSPLHF. CDR3 nucleotides: TGTGCCAGCAGTTTTGGCGGGGGGCAAGGCTCACCCCTCCACTTT. This chain joins TRBV28 and TRBJ1-6, with D maybe TRBD1 (6 bases). Between the trimmed V and J ends, which lost 3 bases and 10 bases, there was a span of 16 bases. Germline V gives CDR1 MDHEN, CDR2 SYDVKM. The CDR3 runs to 15 residues.